Sequencing of this TCR beta chain was carried out in a study of blood T cell repertoires in COVID-19. The age range of participants was roughly 18 to 90 years, with residence in fewer than 25 US areas. Participants were placed into cohorts based on the clinical history they reported. Among Cohort 3 donors, those recovered had two negative PCRs, clearance, or symptom resolution. V lost 1 base and J lost 4; bases outside the gene matches: 6. This CDR3 comprises 15 residues. Germline CDR1 LNHDA, CDR2 SQIVND (reference sequence). In the original processing: From reference gene primer amplification, estimates of nucleated cell counts were derived. The method was immunoSEQ multiplex PCR; TCRdb's version includes in-frame clones alone and lacks a portion of them. Clone size and the V and J calls come from that table; the DNA yielded D and trimming. The table has around 150,000 clones, roughly 88% seen once.

The chain joins TRBV19 to TRBJ1-1, with 7 bases lining up with TRBD1. Sequenced material: PBMCs or T cells enriched from blood (not recorded which). The origin of this receptor is a woman aged 55 to 70 who had recovered from COVID-19. DNA of the CDR3: TGTGCCAGTAGTATAGGGACAGGTACGGGCACTGAAGCTTTCTTT. Amino acid sequence: CASSIGTGTGTEAFF. The variable domain in full, completed from reference TRBV19 and TRBJ1-1, reads DGGITQSPKYLFRKEGQNVTLSCEQNLNHDAMYWYRQDPGQGLRLIYYSQIVNDFQKGDIAEGYSVSREKKESFPLTVTSAQKNPTAFYLCASSIGTGTGTEAFFGQGTRLTVV.